The rows below give T cell receptor beta chains drawn from one sample of a study of T cell responses to AZD1222 COVID-19 vaccine. The assay was immunoSEQ multiplex PCR, and TCRdb's table has in-frame clones only and misses some. Of fewer than 150,000 clones listed, 93% are singletons. The sequencing used peripheral blood, collected on day 0 of AZD1222 vaccination. The receptors shown here come from an adult in good health. Each CDR3 is given with its conserved first and last residue. The D gene is left open where the match is weak. Size is omitted from some rows. Given values are once, few, many or a class for expanded clones.

d_call	v_call	clone_size	j_call	cdr3_nt	cdr3_aa
NA	TRBV5-6	once	TRBJ1-2	TGTGCCAGCAGCTTGATTGTTAGGACGAAACCTAACGCGGGCTACACCTTC	CASSLIVRTKPNAGYTF
NA	TRBV4-1	NA	TRBJ1-3	TGCGCCAGCAGCTTCGGGGGTTCGGGAAACACCATATATTTT	CASSFGGSGNTIYF
NA	TRBV15	NA	TRBJ1-3	TGTGCCACCAGCAGAGATTTGACAGCCTCTGGAAACACCATATATTTT	CATSRDLTASGNTIYF
NA	TRBV10-3	NA	TRBJ2-3	TGTGCCACCTCAGGGGGCACAGATACGCAGTATTTT	CATSGGTDTQYF
NA	TRBV10-2	NA	TRBJ1-4	TGCGCCAGCACGTCTAGCGGGGAAAAACTGTTTTTT	CASTSSGEKLFF
NA	TRBV12-3/TRBV12-4	NA	TRBJ2-7	TGTGCCAGCAGTTTAAACGTAGTTCCGCAGTACTTC	CASSLNVVPQYF
NA	TRBV4-2	NA	TRBJ1-1	TGTGCCAGCAGCCAAGAGTTGGGGTCGGGGACTGAAGCTTTCTTT	CASSQELGSGTEAFF
NA	TRBV5-1	NA	TRBJ1-2	TGCGCCAGCAGCTTTGAACAGGGCTATGGCTACACCTTC	CASSFEQGYGYTF
NA	TRBV6-1	NA	TRBJ2-5	TGTGCCAGCAGTGAGGACTTTTGGTACCAAGAGACCCAGTACTTC	CASSEDFWYQETQYF
TRBD2	TRBV5-5	NA	TRBJ2-7	TGTGCCAGCAGCCTGACTAGCGGGGTGTTGAATTACGAGCAGTACTTC	CASSLTSGVLNYEQYF
NA	TRBV28	once	TRBJ1-6	TGTGCCAGCAGTTTTGTGCCCTATAATTCACCCCTCCACTTT	CASSFVPYNSPLHF
NA	TRBV9	NA	TRBJ2-3	TGTGCCAGCAGCGTAGCTGAAGATACGCAGTATTTT	CASSVAEDTQYF
NA	TRBV9	NA	TRBJ1-2	TGTGCCAGCAGCGTAGGCGGAGGGTCGCGAACGAGTGGCTACACCTTC	CASSVGGGSRTSGYTF
NA	TRBV7-9	NA	TRBJ1-1	TGTGCCAGCAGCTTAGCGCTAAGGGACACTGAAGCTTTCTTT	CASSLALRDTEAFF
NA	TRBV6-5	NA	TRBJ2-7	TGTGCCAGCAGAGGCAGGCTAGCCACCTACGAGCAGTACTTC	CASRGRLATYEQYF
NA	TRBV3-1/TRBV3-2	NA	TRBJ2-1	TGTGCCAGCAGCCCGGGAAGGTCCTACAATGAGCAGTTCTTC	CASSPGRSYNEQFF
NA	TRBV2	NA	TRBJ1-1	TGTGCCAGCAGATACGGACAGAGGGAAGGGCCTGAAGCTTTCTTT	CASRYGQREGPEAFF
NA	TRBV5-5	NA	TRBJ2-7	TGTGCCAGCAGCTTGATAGCGACAGGCTCCTACGAGCAGTACTTC	CASSLIATGSYEQYF
NA	TRBV19	NA	TRBJ2-7	TGTGCCAGTAGTATACAGGGAGGCGAGCAGTACTTC	CASSIQGGEQYF
NA	TRBV4-1	NA	TRBJ1-5	TGCGCCAGCAGCCACTTTAGGGTCGGTCAGCCCCAGCATTTT	CASSHFRVGQPQHF
TRBD2	TRBV6-1	NA	TRBJ2-4	TGTGCCAGCAGTGAAGAGGGCGGGGGGGCAAAAAACATTCAGTACTTC	CASSEEGGGAKNIQYF
NA	TRBV5-1	NA	TRBJ2-5	TGCGCCAGCAGCTTCACGGGACGGGGGGAGACCCAGTACTTC	CASSFTGRGETQYF
NA	TRBV5-1	NA	TRBJ1-4	TGCGCCAGCAGCGCAAATCCTTCCGGGGGTGGATCTGAAAAACTGTTTTTT	CASSANPSGGGSEKLFF
TRBD1	TRBV29-1	NA	TRBJ1-1	TGCAGCGGCGCGCCGGGACAGGGTATGAACACTGAAGCTTTCTTT	CSGAPGQGMNTEAFF
NA	TRBV27	NA	TRBJ2-1	TGTGCCAGCAGCCCTGCCTCGGAAGGAGACTACAATGAGCAGTTCTTC	CASSPASEGDYNEQFF
NA	TRBV27	NA	TRBJ1-6	TGTGCCAGCAGTTTCGGTGCGGGACAATATAATTCACCCCTCCACTTT	CASSFGAGQYNSPLHF
TRBD2	TRBV3-1/TRBV3-2	NA	TRBJ2-2	TGTGCCAGCAACGCGGGGGCGAACACCGGGGAGCTGTTTTTT	CASNAGANTGELFF